These 20 T cell receptor beta chains originate from one sample sequenced in a study of T cell repertoires in cytomegalovirus infection. TCRdb re-called the reads with MiXCR, one entry per CDR3 protein. The sample consists of 450,000 to 600,000 distinct CDR3 sequences, roughly 12% of them appearing once. Material: PBMCs. Receptors were obtained from a human donor in good health (CMV status not recorded). Some clones in this sample may be carry-over from other donors' samples.

This clonotype occurred a few times. The chain uses TRBV4-1 and TRBJ2-2; D remains unclear. With 1 base removed from V and 1 base from J, the gap between germline ends came to 7 bases. This CDR3 comprises 15 residues. Germline assignment: CDR1 MGHRA and CDR2 YSYEKL. CDR3 loop: CASSQGRLNTGELFF. The CDR3 DNA reads TGCGCCAGCAGCCAAGGCCGACTGAACACCGGGGAGCTGTTTTTT.

A few counts support this clonotype. CDR3 sequence: CASSRDSREQFF. In DNA, the CDR3 is TGTGCCAGCAGCCGGGACTCCCGGGAGCAGTTCTTC. The V gene is TRBV2, the J gene TRBJ2-1; D may be TRBD2 (6 bases). Trimming stripped 6 bases from V and 10 bases from J, with 13 bases between. The CDR3 totals 12 residues. Germline assignment: CDR1 SNHLY and CDR2 FYNNEI.

There are a few counts of this clonotype. V gene TRBV5-6 combines with J gene TRBJ1-2, with D perhaps TRBD1 (6 bases). The germline gives CDR1 SGHDT, CDR2 YYEEEE. This CDR3 has 14 amino acids. V was clipped by 0 bases and J by 4 bases, with 10 bases between them. CDR3 bases: TGTGCCAGCAGCTTGGAAAGGGGGGGCTATGGCTACACCTTC. Translating it yields CASSLERGGYGYTF.

This clonotype was detected a few times. This chain joins TRBV5-1 and TRBJ2-5; 7 nucleotides align to TRBD1. This CDR3 is 16 amino acids long. After removal of 4 bases from V and 1 base from J, the junction contained 10 bases not matched to a gene. Germline CDR1 reads SGHRS; CDR2 reads YFSETQ. The CDR3 protein is CASSGKHGTVQETQYF. The CDR3 DNA reads TGCGCCAGCAGCGGCAAACACGGGACAGTCCAAGAGACCCAGTACTTC.

In its sample, this clonotype was seen many times. This chain joins TRBV11-3 and TRBJ2-1, with TRBD1 matching 9 bases. The germline V gene encodes CDR1 SGHNT and CDR2 YENEEA. The V gene end was trimmed by 1 base and the J gene end by 6 bases; junction bases not matched to a gene: 7. The CDR3 length is 16 residues. This CDR3 reads CASSLGGTGWRNEQFF. For the CDR3, the DNA is TGTGCCAGCAGCTTAGGCGGGACAGGGTGGCGCAATGAGCAGTTCTTC.

In DNA, the CDR3 is TGTGCCAGCAGCCAAGACACCGGGACCCCTGTGCTCACCGGGGAGCTGTTTTTT. This gives the protein CASSQDTGTPVLTGELFF. J is TRBJ2-2 and V is TRBV3-1; either TRBD1 or TRBD2 may supply D (5 bases each). With 0 bases removed from V and 4 bases from J, the gap between germline ends came to 18 bases. Germline V gene sequence: CDR1 LGHDT, CDR2 YNNKEL (reference sequence). The CDR3 contains 18 residues.

This clonotype showed up many times. The chain links TRBV19 to TRBJ1-5; TRBD1 agrees at 9 bases. V shed 10 bases, J shed 0 bases, and the junction held 7 bases outside the gene matches. The CDR3 extends over 15 amino acids. Germline CDR1 reads LNHDA; CDR2 reads SQIVND (reference sequence). In nucleotides, the CDR3 is TGTGCCACCTTGGACAGGGGTTATAGCAATCAGCCCCAGCATTTT. Protein: CATLDRGYSNQPQHF.

The chain recombines TRBV3-1 with TRBJ2-7, with TRBD1 as a possible D gene (5 bases). Per the germline V gene, CDR1 is LGHDT and CDR2 is YNNKEL (reference sequence). The CDR3 covers 12 residues. The ends were cut back, 1 base at V and 11 bases at J, with 12 bases in the middle. In nucleotides, the CDR3 is TGTGCCAGCAGCCAAGGGACACAGCTGAAGTACTTC. Encoded protein: CASSQGTQLKYF.

This clonotype was detected many times. The chain joins TRBV12-3 or TRBV12-4 to TRBJ2-3, with 13 bases matching TRBD2. This CDR3 region has 16 residues. V was pared by 5 bases and J by 3 bases, with 5 bases of the junction left unmatched. The CDR3 region is CASSRTSGSSTDTQYF. DNA of the CDR3: TGTGCCAGCAGTCGGACTAGCGGGAGTAGTACAGATACGCAGTATTTT.

The V and J genes are TRBV3-1 and TRBJ2-7; D remains unclear. This CDR3 spans 14 amino acids. Trimming took off 5 bases at V and 4 bases at J, with 15 bases between the two ends. In germline, CDR1 is LGHDT, CDR2 YNNKEL (reference sequence). CDR3 DNA sequence: TGTGCCAGCAGCTATGGGGTAGGCGGTTACGAGCAGTACTTC. Translation: CASSYGVGGYEQYF.

This clonotype has only a few counts. This chain uses TRBV20-1 with TRBJ1-1, with unresolved D. The CDR3 runs to 15 residues. Germline loops: CDR1 DFQATT, CDR2 SNEGSKA (reference sequence). Between the trimmed V and J ends, which lost 5 bases and 1 base, there was a span of 17 bases. As DNA, the CDR3 is TGCAGTGCTCCTCAGCGCGGCAGGACGAACACTGAAGCTTTCTTT. This sequence encodes CSAPQRGRTNTEAFF.

V gene TRBV2 combines with J gene TRBJ2-7; 7 bases map to TRBD2. The junction had 6 bases not matched to a gene; V was cut back by 6 bases and J by 1 base. Per germline, CDR1 SNHLY and CDR2 FYNNEI. This CDR3 contains 14 residues. The CDR3 nucleotides are TGTGCCAGCAGGGAGGGACTACCATCCTACGAGCAGTACTTC. Translating gives CASREGLPSYEQYF.

The table lists this clonotype with many counts. The chain has TRBV27 and TRBJ2-7; 7 bases match TRBD1. The length of the CDR3 is 13 residues. V was clipped by 3 bases and J by 3 bases; unmatched bases: 2. Germline CDR1 is MNHEY and CDR2 is SMNVEV (reference sequence). The CDR3 loop is CASSFAGGYEQYF. Here the CDR3 DNA reads TGTGCCAGCAGTTTCGCAGGGGGCTACGAGCAGTACTTC.

The CDR3 nucleotides are TGTGCCACCAGTGTTGGACCGAACGAGCAGTACTTC. Translating it yields CATSVGPNEQYF. V usage is TRBV24-1 and J usage is TRBJ2-7; D not resolved. The germline V gene encodes CDR1 KGHDR and CDR2 SFDVKD. The CDR3 loop spans 12 amino acids. V was pared by 5 bases and J by 5 bases, with 9 bases between.

This clonotype was recorded many times. The chain combines TRBV6-2 or TRBV6-3 with TRBJ1-3; D uncertain. Germline V lookup: CDR1 MNHEY, CDR2 SVGEGT. V shed 8 bases and J shed 0 bases, with 11 bases lying between them. This CDR3 has 14 residues. The DNA of the CDR3 is TGTGCCAGCGCCCCCCGAGTCTCTGGAAACACCATATATTTT. Residues: CASAPRVSGNTIYF.

This clonotype was detected a few times. The V call is TRBV6-5, the J call TRBJ1-6, with a weak D call TRBD1 (5 bases). Germline lookup yields CDR1 MNHEY and CDR2 SVGAGI. CDR3 length: 14 amino acids. V was pared by 7 bases and J by 2 bases, with 9 bases between. The CDR3 DNA sequence: TGTGCCAGCACCCGGGGGGCCTATAATTCACCCCTCCACTTT. Translating gives CASTRGAYNSPLHF.

Many counts were recorded for this clonotype. This chain uses TRBV10-3 with TRBJ1-1; tentatively, D is TRBD1 (6 bases). CDR1 and CDR2 from the germline V gene are ENHRY and SYGVKD. The CDR3 covers 14 residues. V was pared by 6 bases and J by 3 bases, with 14 bases between. In DNA, the CDR3 is TGTGCCATCAGACCAGGGGATTTTTACACTGAAGCTTTCTTT. Protein product: CAIRPGDFYTEAFF.

The J gene is TRBJ1-5, the V gene TRBV18; D not certain. V was clipped by 6 bases and J by 3 bases, with 9 bases between them. The V gene's germline CDR1 is KGHSH and CDR2 LQKENI. There are 13 residues in the CDR3. The chain's CDR3 is CASSQHDNQPQHF. CDR3 bases: TGTGCCAGCTCTCAACACGACAATCAGCCCCAGCATTTT.

This clonotype showed up many times. This rearrangement joins TRBV5-1 to TRBJ1-1; TRBD1 might be the D (5 bases). This CDR3 has 16 amino acids. The germline V gene encodes CDR1 SGHRS and CDR2 YFSETQ. V lost 5 bases and J 1 base, leaving 18 bases between the germline ends. DNA of the CDR3: TGCGCCAGCAGATCAGAAGGGGACGGTTCGAACACTGAAGCTTTCTTT. Its protein is CASRSEGDGSNTEAFF.

The chain carries TRBV2 and TRBJ2-7; the match to TRBD1 covers 7 bases. V gave up 3 bases and J gave up 4 bases; unmatched junction bases: 6. Germline lookup yields CDR1 SNHLY and CDR2 FYNNEI. The CDR3 runs to 14 residues. The CDR3 loop reads CASSDGSGQYEQYF. In DNA form, the CDR3 reads TGTGCCAGCAGTGATGGGTCGGGACAGTACGAGCAGTACTTC.